The rows below give T cell receptor beta chains drawn from one sample of a study of spatial heterogeneity in lung cancer. TCRdb called the 5' RACE reads again in MiXCR, with one record for every CDR3 protein. The sample includes approximately 9,500 distinct CDR3 sequences, 12% of them seen just once. The sample consisted of lung tumor tissue, taken at surgery. These receptor sequences come from a male donor with early-stage non-small cell lung cancer. Both conserved end residues are part of each CDR3. D genes are given only for firm matches. Only part of the rows carry a size: once, few, many, or a class if the clone is expanded.

CDR3 protein | CDR3 DNA | J gene | V gene | clone size | D gene
CAVTVQSSYNEQFF | TGTGCCGTAACAGTTCAATCCTCCTACAATGAGCAGTTCTTC | TRBJ2-1 | TRBV7-9 | few | .
CASSEGTGTNYGYTF | TGTGCCAGCAGCGAAGGGACGGGGACGAACTATGGCTACACCTTC | TRBJ1-2 | TRBV7-8 | many | .
CSVKVSQETQYF | TGCAGCGTAAAAGTATCTCAAGAGACCCAGTACTTC | TRBJ2-5 | TRBV29-1 | few | .
CASSLAGGNEQFF | TGTGCCAGCAGCTTAGCGGGAGGCAATGAGCAGTTCTTC | TRBJ2-1 | TRBV7-2 | many | .
CASSRGTLPDPYEQYF | TGTGCCAGCAGCCGGGGGACCTTACCCGATCCCTACGAGCAGTACTTC | TRBJ2-7 | TRBV6-2/TRBV6-3 | many | .
CASNQWGRGGETQYF | TGTGCCAGCAACCAGTGGGGACGAGGAGGGGAGACCCAGTACTTC | TRBJ2-5 | TRBV5-5 | many | .
CASSLDVFSYNEQFF | TGCGCCAGCAGCTTGGACGTCTTTTCCTACAATGAGCAGTTCTTC | TRBJ2-1 | TRBV5-1 | many | .
CASSQEGGNEQFF | TGCGCCAGCAGCCAAGAAGGGGGCAATGAGCAGTTCTTC | TRBJ2-1 | TRBV4-3 | medium-sized | .
CSAGDPWSNEQFF | TGCAGCGCGGGAGATCCCTGGAGCAATGAGCAGTTCTTC | TRBJ2-1 | TRBV29-1 | medium-sized | .
CASSLYQGGGYTF | TGTGCCAGCAGCTTATATCAGGGAGGCGGCTACACCTTC | TRBJ1-2 | TRBV5-5 | many | .
CASSPDRGASDTQYF | TGTGCCAGCTCTCCAGACAGGGGGGCATCAGATACGCAGTATTTT | TRBJ2-3 | TRBV18 | many | TRBD1
CASTKTGERISYEQYF | TGTGCCAGCACCAAGACGGGAGAGCGTATTTCCTACGAGCAGTACTTC | TRBJ2-7 | TRBV5-4 | . | .
CASSHSRTGRDEQYF | TGTGCCAGCTCACACTCCCGGACAGGGAGGGACGAGCAGTACTTC | TRBJ2-7 | TRBV18 | many | .
CASSTGTSGSGTDTQYF | TGCGCCAGCAGCACCGGGACTAGCGGGAGTGGGACAGATACGCAGTATTTT | TRBJ2-3 | TRBV5-1 | . | TRBD2
CSARVEGEGKNIQYF | TGCAGTGCTAGAGTGGAGGGAGAGGGCAAAAACATTCAGTACTTC | TRBJ2-4 | TRBV20-1 | . | .
CASSVAPTTGNEKLFF | TGTGCCAGCAGCGTAGCCCCGACGACAGGAAATGAAAAACTGTTTTTT | TRBJ1-4 | TRBV9 | many | .
CSASRTSGNGEQFF | TGCAGTGCTAGCCGGACTAGCGGGAACGGCGAGCAGTTCTTC | TRBJ2-1 | TRBV20-1 | many | TRBD2
CASSYSGTRTNTEAFF | TGTGCCAGCAGTTACTCCGGGACAAGGACGAACACTGAAGCTTTCTTT | TRBJ1-1 | TRBV6-5 | . | .
CASSSSTDTQYF | TGTGCCAGCAGCTCCAGCACAGATACGCAGTATTTT | TRBJ2-3 | TRBV7-3 | few | .
CASSLAQTRSEQFF | TGTGCCAGCAGTTTAGCCCAGACTAGAAGCGAGCAGTTCTTC | TRBJ2-1 | TRBV12-3/TRBV12-4 | . | .
CAISEDPDTEAFF | TGTGCCATCAGTGAAGACCCTGACACTGAAGCTTTCTTT | TRBJ1-1 | TRBV10-3 | medium-sized | .
CASRGRGQVAFF | TGTGCCAGCAGGGGCAGGGGGCAGGTGGCTTTCTTT | TRBJ1-1 | TRBV2 | . | TRBD1
CASSLFSADNEQFF | TGTGCCAGCAGCTTATTCTCAGCGGACAATGAGCAGTTCTTC | TRBJ2-1 | TRBV7-8 | medium-sized | .
CSASPGGARATGELFF | TGCAGTGCTAGCCCAGGAGGAGCACGGGCCACCGGGGAGCTGTTTTTT | TRBJ2-2 | TRBV20-1 | many | .
CASSLGDSDTEAFF | TGTGCCAGCAGCTTAGGGGACAGTGACACTGAAGCTTTCTTT | TRBJ1-1 | TRBV7-2 | many | TRBD1
CASGQGARTGELFF | TGCGCCAGCGGACAGGGGGCGAGGACCGGGGAGCTGTTTTTT | TRBJ2-2 | TRBV10-2 | . | TRBD1
CASSSDMNTEAFF | TGTGCCAGCAGCTCGGACATGAACACTGAAGCTTTCTTT | TRBJ1-1 | TRBV7-3 | medium-sized | .
CASTQENTEAFF | TGTGCCAGCACACAGGAAAACACTGAAGCTTTCTTT | TRBJ1-1 | TRBV7-3 | . | .
CSVVVGQGNEKLFF | TGCAGCGTCGTGGTAGGACAGGGGAACGAAAAACTGTTTTTT | TRBJ1-4 | TRBV29-1 | many | TRBD1
CAISEGDRKYEQYF | TGTGCCATCAGTGAGGGTGACAGGAAGTACGAGCAGTACTTC | TRBJ2-7 | TRBV10-3 | many | .
CASSSRYGADTQYF | TGTGCCAGCAGTTCACGTTACGGGGCAGATACGCAGTATTTT | TRBJ2-3 | TRBV6-2/TRBV6-3 | many | .
CASSYALPAAGHEQYF | TGTGCCAGCAGCTACGCCCTGCCTGCGGCGGGCCACGAGCAGTACTTC | TRBJ2-7 | TRBV7-9 | many | .
CASSLTVNGEKLFF | TGTGCCAGCAGCTTAACGGTCAACGGCGAAAAACTGTTTTTT | TRBJ1-4 | TRBV7-9 | medium-sized | .
CACMDRGGNQPQHF | TGTGCCTGCATGGACAGGGGAGGCAATCAGCCCCAGCATTTT | TRBJ1-5 | TRBV30 | many | TRBD1
CASSAGTAPWETQYF | TGTGCCAGCAGTGCCGGGACTGCCCCCTGGGAGACCCAGTACTTC | TRBJ2-5 | TRBV28 | . | .
CATSDPGQGGNEQFF | TGTGCCACCAGTGACCCTGGACAGGGTGGGAATGAGCAGTTCTTC | TRBJ2-1 | TRBV24-1 | many | TRBD1
CASSEGTRAFF | TGTGCCAGCAGTGAGGGGACCCGAGCTTTCTTT | TRBJ1-1 | TRBV12-3/TRBV12-4 | medium-sized | .
CASSRTSLGEQFF | TGTGCCAGCAGCCGTACCAGTCTAGGCGAGCAGTTCTTC | TRBJ2-1 | TRBV7-2 | . | .
CANTGTGGSEQYF | TGTGCCAACACCGGGACAGGGGGTTCCGAGCAGTACTTC | TRBJ2-7 | TRBV10-3 | many | TRBD1
CASSRTQGYEQYF | TGTGCCAGCAGCCGGACACAGGGGTACGAGCAGTACTTC | TRBJ2-7 | TRBV11-2 | medium-sized | TRBD1
CSGIGGNTGELFF | TGCAGTGGGATAGGGGGGAACACCGGGGAGCTGTTTTTT | TRBJ2-2 | TRBV20-1 | few | .
CSVAKGPQSYNEQFF | TGCAGCGTTGCAAAGGGACCACAATCATACAATGAGCAGTTCTTC | TRBJ2-1 | TRBV29-1 | medium-sized | .
CASSLARAGGIQETQYF | TGTGCCAGCAGCTTAGCGCGGGCGGGAGGCATACAAGAGACCCAGTACTTC | TRBJ2-5 | TRBV11-1 | many | TRBD2
CASSLSDSSYNEQFF | TGTGCCAGCAGCTTGTCTGACAGCTCCTACAATGAGCAGTTCTTC | TRBJ2-1 | TRBV11-2 | many | .
CASSQGQWNEQFF | TGTGCCAGCAGCCAAGGGCAGTGGAATGAGCAGTTCTTC | TRBJ2-1 | TRBV4-2 | many | .
CASSLANRGNTIYF | TGTGCCAGCAGCTTAGCCAACAGGGGAAACACCATATATTTT | TRBJ1-3 | TRBV11-2 | . | .
CASSLASFPAAGELFF | TGTGCTAGCAGCTTAGCGTCTTTCCCGGCGGCCGGGGAGCTGTTTTTT | TRBJ2-2 | TRBV7-7 | many | .
CASTLGQAGAGTGELFF | TGTGCCAGCACCCTAGGGCAAGCGGGCGCGGGGACCGGGGAGCTGTTTTTT | TRBJ2-2 | TRBV12-3/TRBV12-4 | medium-sized | .
CASSATRMKGNQPQHF | TGTGCCAGCAGTGCAACTCGGATGAAAGGCAATCAGCCCCAGCATTTT | TRBJ1-5 | TRBV27 | medium-sized | .
CASSPSLGLDTQYF | TGTGCCAGCAGCCCGAGTCTAGGCCTAGATACGCAGTATTTT | TRBJ2-3 | TRBV12-3/TRBV12-4 | many | .
CASSHGTSGRALTEQFF | TGTGCCAGCAGTCACGGGACTAGCGGGAGGGCCCTGACGGAGCAGTTCTTC | TRBJ2-1 | TRBV7-9 | many | TRBD2
CASSLTSGRITGELFF | TGTGCCAGCAGCTTAACTAGCGGGAGGATCACCGGGGAGCTGTTTTTT | TRBJ2-2 | TRBV7-9 | . | TRBD2
CASSLAWGTDTQYF | TGTGCCAGCAGCTTAGCCTGGGGAACAGATACGCAGTATTTT | TRBJ2-3 | TRBV7-2 | many | .
CASSYSLAGADTQYF | TGTGCCAGCAGTTACTCCCTAGCGGGGGCAGATACGCAGTATTTT | TRBJ2-3 | TRBV6-5 | many | TRBD2
CSVSRETNEKLFF | TGCAGCGTTTCCAGGGAGACTAATGAAAAACTGTTTTTT | TRBJ1-4 | TRBV29-1 | few | .
CASSWGGTEQYF | TGCGCCAGCAGCTGGGGCGGGACCGAGCAGTACTTC | TRBJ2-7 | TRBV5-1 | medium-sized | .
CSVPDPSRSYNEQFF | TGCAGCGTCCCAGACCCTTCACGCTCCTACAATGAGCAGTTCTTC | TRBJ2-1 | TRBV29-1 | medium-sized | .
CASSQTNEQFF | TGTGCCAGCAGCCAAACGAATGAGCAGTTCTTC | TRBJ2-1 | TRBV6-6 | many | .
CASSPSGKPHEQYF | TGTGCCAGCAGCCCGAGCGGGAAACCCCACGAGCAGTACTTC | TRBJ2-7 | TRBV11-2 | many | TRBD2
CSVEGQDIGTQYF | TGCAGCGTTGAAGGACAGGACATTGGGACCCAGTACTTC | TRBJ2-5 | TRBV29-1 | . | .